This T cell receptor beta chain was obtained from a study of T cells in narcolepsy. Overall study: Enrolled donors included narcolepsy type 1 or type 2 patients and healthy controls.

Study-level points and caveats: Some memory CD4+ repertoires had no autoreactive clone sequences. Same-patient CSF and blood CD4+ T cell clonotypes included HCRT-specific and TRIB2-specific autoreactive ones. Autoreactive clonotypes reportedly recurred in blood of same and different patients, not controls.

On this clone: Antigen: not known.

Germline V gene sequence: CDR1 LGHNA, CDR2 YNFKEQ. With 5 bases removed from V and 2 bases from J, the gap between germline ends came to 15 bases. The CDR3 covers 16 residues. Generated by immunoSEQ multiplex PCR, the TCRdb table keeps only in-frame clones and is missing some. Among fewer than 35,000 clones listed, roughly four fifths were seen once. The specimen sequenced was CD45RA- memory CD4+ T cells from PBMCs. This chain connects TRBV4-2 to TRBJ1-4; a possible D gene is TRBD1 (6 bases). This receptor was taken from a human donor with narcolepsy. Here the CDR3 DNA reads TGTGCCAGCAGCAACCAGGGGATGGCGACTAATGAAAAACTGTTTTTT. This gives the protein CASSNQGMATNEKLFF.